The sequence of this T cell receptor beta chain was determined in a study of T cell changes during pregnancy in multiple sclerosis. Looked up from germline, CDR1 is SGHRS and CDR2 is YFSETQ. The CDR3 is 13 residues long. The junction had 6 bases not matched to a gene; V was cut back by 4 bases and J by 6 bases. Libraries were prepared by immunoSEQ multiplex PCR; TCRdb keeps only in-frame clonotypes and omits some of them. There are roughly 110,000 clones in the sample; 85% to 95% occur only once, and less than 0.9% lies in the top ten. This receptor was taken from a female donor in good health, enrolled as a control in a pregnancy study. The sequenced sample was peripheral blood, obtained in the third trimester of pregnancy. V is TRBV5-1 and J is TRBJ1-2; 7 positions agree with TRBD1. DNA for the CDR3: TGCGCCAGCAGCCCCCGGACAGGAGATGGCTACACCTTC. Protein sequence: CASSPRTGDGYTF.